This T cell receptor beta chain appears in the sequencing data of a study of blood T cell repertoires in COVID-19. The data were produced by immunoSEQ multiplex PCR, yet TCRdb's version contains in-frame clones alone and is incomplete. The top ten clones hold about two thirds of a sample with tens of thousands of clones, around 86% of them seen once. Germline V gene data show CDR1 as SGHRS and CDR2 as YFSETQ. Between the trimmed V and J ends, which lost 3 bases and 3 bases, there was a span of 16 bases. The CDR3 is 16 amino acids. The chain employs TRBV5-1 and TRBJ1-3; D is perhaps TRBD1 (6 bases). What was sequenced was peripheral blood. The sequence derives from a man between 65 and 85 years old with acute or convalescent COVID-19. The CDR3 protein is CASSSTTGIGGNTIYF. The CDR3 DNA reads TGCGCCAGCAGCTCCACCACAGGGATTGGTGGAAACACCATATATTTT.